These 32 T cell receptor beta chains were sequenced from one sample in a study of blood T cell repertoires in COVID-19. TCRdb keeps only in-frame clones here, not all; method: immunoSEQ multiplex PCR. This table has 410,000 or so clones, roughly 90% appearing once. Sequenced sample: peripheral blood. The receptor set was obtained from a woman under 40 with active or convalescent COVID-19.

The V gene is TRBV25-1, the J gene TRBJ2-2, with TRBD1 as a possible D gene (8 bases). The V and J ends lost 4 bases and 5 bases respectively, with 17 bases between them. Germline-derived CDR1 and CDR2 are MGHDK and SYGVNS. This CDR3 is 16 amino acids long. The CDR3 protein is CASSVHTGGGTGELFF. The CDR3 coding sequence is TGTGCCAGCAGTGTCCACACAGGGGGGGGGACCGGGGAGCTGTTTTTT.

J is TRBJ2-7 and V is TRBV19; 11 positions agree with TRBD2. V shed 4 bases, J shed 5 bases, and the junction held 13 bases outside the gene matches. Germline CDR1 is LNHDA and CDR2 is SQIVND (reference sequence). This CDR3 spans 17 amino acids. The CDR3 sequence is CASSRTSGFGVFDEQYF. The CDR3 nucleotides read TGTGCCAGTAGTAGGACTAGCGGGTTCGGGGTATTCGACGAGCAGTACTTC.

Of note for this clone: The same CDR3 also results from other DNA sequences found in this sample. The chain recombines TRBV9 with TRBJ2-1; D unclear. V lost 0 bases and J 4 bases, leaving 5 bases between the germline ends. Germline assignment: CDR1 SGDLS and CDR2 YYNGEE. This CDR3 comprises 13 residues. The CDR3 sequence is CASSVGQYNEQFF. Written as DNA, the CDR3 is TGTGCCAGCAGCGTAGGGCAGTACAATGAGCAGTTCTTC.

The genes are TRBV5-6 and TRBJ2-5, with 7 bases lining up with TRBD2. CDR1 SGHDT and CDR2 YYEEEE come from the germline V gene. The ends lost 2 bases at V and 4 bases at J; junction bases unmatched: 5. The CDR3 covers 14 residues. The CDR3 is CASSFLAGVETQYF. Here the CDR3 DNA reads TGTGCCAGCAGCTTTCTCGCGGGAGTAGAGACCCAGTACTTC.

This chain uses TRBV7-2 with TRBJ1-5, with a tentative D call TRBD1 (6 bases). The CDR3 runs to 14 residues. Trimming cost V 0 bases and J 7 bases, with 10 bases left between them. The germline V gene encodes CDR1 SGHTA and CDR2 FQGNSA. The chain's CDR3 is CASSLAGQNQPQHF. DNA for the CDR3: TGTGCCAGCAGCTTAGCAGGACAGAACCAGCCCCAGCATTTT.

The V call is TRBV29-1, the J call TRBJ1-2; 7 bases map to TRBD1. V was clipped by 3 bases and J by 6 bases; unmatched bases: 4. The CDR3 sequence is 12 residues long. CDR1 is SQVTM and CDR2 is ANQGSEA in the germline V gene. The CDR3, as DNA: TGCAGCGTTGATTCAGGGGGAGATGGCTACACCTTC. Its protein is CSVDSGGDGYTF.

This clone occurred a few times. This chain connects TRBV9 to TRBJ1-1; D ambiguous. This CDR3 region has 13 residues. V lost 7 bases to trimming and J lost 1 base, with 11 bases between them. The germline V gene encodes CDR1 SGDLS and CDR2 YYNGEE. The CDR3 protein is CASVGVGNTEAFF. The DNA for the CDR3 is TGTGCCAGCGTCGGTGTTGGGAACACTGAAGCTTTCTTT.

The CDR3 DNA reads TGTGCCAGTAGCCGAATATCGGACAGGGAAATTGGCTACACCTTC. This gives the protein CASSRISDREIGYTF. This rearrangement joins TRBV19 to TRBJ1-2; the match to TRBD1 covers 8 bases. There are 15 residues in the CDR3. Germline V gene lookup returns CDR1 LNHDA and CDR2 SQIVND (reference sequence). V shed 6 bases, J shed 7 bases, and the junction held 13 bases outside the gene matches.

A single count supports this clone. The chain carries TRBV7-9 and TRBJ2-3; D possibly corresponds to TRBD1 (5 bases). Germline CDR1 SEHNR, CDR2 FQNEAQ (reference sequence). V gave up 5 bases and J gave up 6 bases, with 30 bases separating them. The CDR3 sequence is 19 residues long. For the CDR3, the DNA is TGTGCCAGCAGCCCGACAACCGCTTGGGGCGCCCTGGATAGGGATACGCAGTATTTT. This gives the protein CASSPTTAWGALDRDTQYF.

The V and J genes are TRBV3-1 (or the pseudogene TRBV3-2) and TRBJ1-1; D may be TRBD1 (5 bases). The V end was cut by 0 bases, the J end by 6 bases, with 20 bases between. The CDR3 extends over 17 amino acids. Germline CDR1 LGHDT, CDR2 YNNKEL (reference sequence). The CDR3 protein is CASSQDGAGRSRPEAFF. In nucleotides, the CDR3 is TGTGCCAGCAGCCAAGATGGGGCAGGCAGAAGTCGCCCTGAAGCTTTCTTT.

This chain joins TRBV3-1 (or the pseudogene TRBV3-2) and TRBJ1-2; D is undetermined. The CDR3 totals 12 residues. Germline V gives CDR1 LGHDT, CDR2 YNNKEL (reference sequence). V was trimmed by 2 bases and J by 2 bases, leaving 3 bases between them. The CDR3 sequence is CASSQQNYGYTF. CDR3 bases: TGTGCCAGCAGCCAACAAAACTATGGCTACACCTTC.

CDR3 sequence (DNA): TGTGCCAGCGTACCGGGACAGACGATGAACACTGAAGCTTTCTTT. Its protein is CASVPGQTMNTEAFF. V gene TRBV2 combines with J gene TRBJ1-1, with 7 bases lining up with TRBD1. Trimming removed 8 bases from V and 0 bases from J; junction bases left unmatched: 9. Germline V gene lookup returns CDR1 SNHLY and CDR2 FYNNEI. CDR3 length: 15 amino acids. Full variable domain (rest looked up from reference TRBV2 and TRBJ1-1): EPEVTQTPSHQVTQMGQEVILRCVPISNHLYFYWYRQILGQKVEFLVSFYNNEISEKSEIFDDQFSVERPDGSNFTLKIRSTKLEDSAMYFCASVPGQTMNTEAFFGQGTRLTVV.

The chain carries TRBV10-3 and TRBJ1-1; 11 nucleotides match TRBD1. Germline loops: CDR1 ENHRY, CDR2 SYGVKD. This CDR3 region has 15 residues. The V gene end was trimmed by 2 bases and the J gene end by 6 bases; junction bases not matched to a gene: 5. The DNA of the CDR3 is TGTGCCATCAGTGAGAGGACAGGGGGCTTTGCTGAAGCTTTCTTT. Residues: CAISERTGGFAEAFF.

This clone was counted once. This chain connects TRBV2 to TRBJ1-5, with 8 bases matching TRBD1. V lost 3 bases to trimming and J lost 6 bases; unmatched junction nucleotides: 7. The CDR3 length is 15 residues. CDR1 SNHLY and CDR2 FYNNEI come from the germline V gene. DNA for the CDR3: TGTGCCAGCAGTGAGGTACCAGGGGGCCGTCAGCCCCAGCATTTT. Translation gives CASSEVPGGRQPQHF.

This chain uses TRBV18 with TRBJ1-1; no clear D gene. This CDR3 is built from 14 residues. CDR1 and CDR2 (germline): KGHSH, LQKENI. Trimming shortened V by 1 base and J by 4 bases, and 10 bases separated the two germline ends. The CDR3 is CASSPLVGSTEAFF. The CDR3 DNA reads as TGTGCCAGCTCACCACTGGTCGGGAGCACTGAAGCTTTCTTT.

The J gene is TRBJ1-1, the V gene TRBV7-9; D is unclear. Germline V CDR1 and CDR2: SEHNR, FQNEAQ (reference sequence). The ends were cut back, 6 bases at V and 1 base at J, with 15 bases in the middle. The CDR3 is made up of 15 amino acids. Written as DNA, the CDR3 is TGTGCCAGCAGTCCGAGGAATGTGCAGAACACTGAAGCTTTCTTT. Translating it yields CASSPRNVQNTEAFF.

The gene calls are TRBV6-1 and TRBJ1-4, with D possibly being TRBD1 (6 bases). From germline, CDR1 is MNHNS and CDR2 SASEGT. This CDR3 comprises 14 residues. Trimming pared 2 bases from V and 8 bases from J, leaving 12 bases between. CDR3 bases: TGTGCCAGCAGTGAAACGACAGGTCCAGAAAAACTGTTTTTT. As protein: CASSETTGPEKLFF.

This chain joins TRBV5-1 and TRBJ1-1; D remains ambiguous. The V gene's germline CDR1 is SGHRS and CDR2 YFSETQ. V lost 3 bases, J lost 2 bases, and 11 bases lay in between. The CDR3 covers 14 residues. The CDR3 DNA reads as TGCGCCAGCAGCTCGGGGTATGCCAACACTGAAGCTTTCTTT. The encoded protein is CASSSGYANTEAFF. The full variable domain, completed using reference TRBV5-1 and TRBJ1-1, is KAGVTQTPRYLIKTRGQQVTLSCSPISGHRSVSWYQQTPGQGLQFLFEYFSETQRNKGNFPGRFSGRQFSNSRSEMNVSTLELGDSALYLCASSSGYANTEAFFGQGTRLTVV.

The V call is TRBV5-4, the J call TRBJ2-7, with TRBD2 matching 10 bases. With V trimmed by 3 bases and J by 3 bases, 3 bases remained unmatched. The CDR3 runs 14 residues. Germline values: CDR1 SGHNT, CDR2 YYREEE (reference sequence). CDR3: CASSSSGSVYEQYF. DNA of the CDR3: TGTGCCAGCAGCTCTAGCGGGAGTGTCTACGAGCAGTACTTC.

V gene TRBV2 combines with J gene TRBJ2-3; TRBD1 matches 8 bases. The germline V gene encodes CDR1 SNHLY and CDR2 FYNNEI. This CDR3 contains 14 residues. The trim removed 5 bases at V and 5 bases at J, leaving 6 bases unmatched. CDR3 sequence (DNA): TGTGCCAGCAGTCTGGACAGGGTAGAAGATACGCAGTATTTT. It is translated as CASSLDRVEDTQYF.

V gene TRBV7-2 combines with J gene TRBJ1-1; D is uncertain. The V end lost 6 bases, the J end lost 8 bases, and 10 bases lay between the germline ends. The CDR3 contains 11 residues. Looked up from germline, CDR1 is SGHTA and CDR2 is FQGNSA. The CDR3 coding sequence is TGTGCCAGCAGGGAAACAGCCGAAGCTTTCTTT. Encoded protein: CASRETAEAFF.

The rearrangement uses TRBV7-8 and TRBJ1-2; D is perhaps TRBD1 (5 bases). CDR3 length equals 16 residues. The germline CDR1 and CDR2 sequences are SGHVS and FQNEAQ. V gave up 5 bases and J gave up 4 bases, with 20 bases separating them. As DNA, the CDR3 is TGTGCCAGCAGCCTAAATGGGCAGGGCGCGAGCTATGGCTACACCTTC. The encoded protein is CASSLNGQGASYGYTF. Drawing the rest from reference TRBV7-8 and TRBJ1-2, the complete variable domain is GAGVSQSPRYKVAKRGQDVALRCDPISGHVSLFWYQQALGQGPEFLTYFQNEAQLDKSGLPSDRFFAERPEGSVSTLKIQRTQQEDSAVYLCASSLNGQGASYGYTFGSGTRLTVV.

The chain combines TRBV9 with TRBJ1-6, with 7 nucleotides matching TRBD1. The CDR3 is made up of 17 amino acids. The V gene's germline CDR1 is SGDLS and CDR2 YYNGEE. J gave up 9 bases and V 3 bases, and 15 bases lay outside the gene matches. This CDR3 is CASSAGRDSGMGSPLHF. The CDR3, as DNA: TGTGCCAGCAGCGCGGGAAGGGACAGTGGGATGGGTTCACCCCTCCACTTT.

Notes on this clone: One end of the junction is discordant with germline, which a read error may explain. The CDR3 DNA follows: TGTGCCAGCAGCGAAGAGGGACATTTCGGGGAGCTGTTTTTT. It codes for CASSEEGHFGELFF. V is TRBV6-1 and J is TRBJ2-2, with D possibly TRBD1 on 6 matching bases. Germline assignment: CDR1 MNHNS and CDR2 SASEGT. CDR3 size: 14 residues.

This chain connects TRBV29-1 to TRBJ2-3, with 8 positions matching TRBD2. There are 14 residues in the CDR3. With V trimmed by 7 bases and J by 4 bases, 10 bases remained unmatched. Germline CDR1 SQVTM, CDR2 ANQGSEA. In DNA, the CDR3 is TGCAGCGCCGCGGGTCGGGAGGGACCAGATACGCAGTATTTT. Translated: CSAAGREGPDTQYF.

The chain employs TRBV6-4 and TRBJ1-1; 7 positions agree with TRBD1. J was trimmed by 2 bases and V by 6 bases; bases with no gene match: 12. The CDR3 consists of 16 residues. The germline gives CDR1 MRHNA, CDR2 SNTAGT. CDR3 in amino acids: CASSKDRRGSNTEAFF. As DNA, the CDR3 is TGTGCCAGCAGCAAGGACAGGCGAGGGTCCAACACTGAAGCTTTCTTT.

The CDR3 DNA sequence: TGTGCCATCAGTAGAGCTTCCGGGACAGGGGGCTCCGAGCAGTACTTC. As protein: CAISRASGTGGSEQYF. The rearrangement joins TRBV10-3 to TRBJ2-7; 12 bases map to TRBD1. The CDR3 contains 16 residues. V lost 5 bases, J lost 6 bases, and 11 bases stayed unmatched. Germline CDR1 ENHRY, CDR2 SYGVKD.

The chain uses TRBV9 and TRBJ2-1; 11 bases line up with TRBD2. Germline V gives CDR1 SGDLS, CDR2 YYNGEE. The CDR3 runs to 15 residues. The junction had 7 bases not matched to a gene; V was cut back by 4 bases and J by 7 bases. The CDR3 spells CASSLRLAGSNEQFF. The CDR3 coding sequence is TGTGCCAGCAGCTTGAGACTAGCGGGAAGTAATGAGCAGTTCTTC.

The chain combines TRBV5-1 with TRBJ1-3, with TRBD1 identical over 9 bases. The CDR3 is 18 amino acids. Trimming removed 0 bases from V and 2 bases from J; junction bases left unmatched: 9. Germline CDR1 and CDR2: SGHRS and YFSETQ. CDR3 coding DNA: TGCGCCAGCAGCTTGGACGGGACAGGGTCTTACACTGGAAACACCATATATTTT. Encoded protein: CASSLDGTGSYTGNTIYF.

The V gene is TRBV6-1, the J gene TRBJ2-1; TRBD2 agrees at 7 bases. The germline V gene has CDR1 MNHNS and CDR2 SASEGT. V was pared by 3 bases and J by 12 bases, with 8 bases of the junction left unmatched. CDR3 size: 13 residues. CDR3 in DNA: TGTGCCAGCAGTGAGAAGTCGGGAGGCGTGCAGTTCTTC. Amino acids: CASSEKSGGVQFF.

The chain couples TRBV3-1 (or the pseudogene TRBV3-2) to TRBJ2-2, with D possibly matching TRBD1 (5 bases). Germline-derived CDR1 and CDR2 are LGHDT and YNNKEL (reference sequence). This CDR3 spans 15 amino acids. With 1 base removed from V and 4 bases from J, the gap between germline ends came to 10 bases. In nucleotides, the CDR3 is TGTGCCAGCAGCCAAGCAGGGTTTGGCACCGGGGAGCTGTTTTTT. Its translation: CASSQAGFGTGELFF.

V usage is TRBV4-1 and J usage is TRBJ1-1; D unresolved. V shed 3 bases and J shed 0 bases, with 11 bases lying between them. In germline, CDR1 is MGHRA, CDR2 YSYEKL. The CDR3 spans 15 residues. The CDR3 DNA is TGCGCCAGCAGCCATCTGGGCAGCTTGAACACTGAAGCTTTCTTT. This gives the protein CASSHLGSLNTEAFF.